The 21 T cell receptor beta chains presented below share a single source sample, sequenced in a study of blood T cell repertoires in COVID-19. Sequencing was performed with immunoSEQ multiplex PCR; in TCRdb, only in-frame clones are kept and a portion is missing. The table includes around 11,000 clones, over 75% detected once. Sequenced material: peripheral blood. The source is a man between 65 and 85 years old with active COVID-19.

The chain carries TRBV7-8 and TRBJ1-5, with D possibly TRBD1 on 5 matching bases. V was pared by 4 bases and J by 9 bases, with 10 bases between. The CDR3 covers 12 residues. CDR1 SGHVS and CDR2 FQNEAQ come from the germline V gene. The CDR3 reads CASSSGPGPQHF. The CDR3 DNA reads TGTGCCAGCAGCTCAGGGCCAGGGCCCCAGCATTTT.

The rearrangement uses TRBV10-3 and TRBJ2-1; the D gene is possibly TRBD1 (5 bases). The germline V and J ends were trimmed by 7 bases and 4 bases, with 11 bases remaining between them. CDR1 and CDR2 (germline): ENHRY, SYGVKD. The CDR3 extends over 13 amino acids. The CDR3 reads CAIKSGNYNEQFF. CDR3 sequence (DNA): TGTGCCATCAAATCAGGGAATTACAATGAGCAGTTCTTC.

The chain links TRBV6-4 to TRBJ1-1, with TRBD1 matching 7 bases. The V gene's germline CDR1 is MRHNA and CDR2 SNTAGT. J gave up 0 bases and V 6 bases, and 13 bases lay outside the gene matches. The CDR3 is 17 residues long. The CDR3 sequence is CASSGTELEFLNTEAFF. CDR3 DNA: TGTGCCAGCAGCGGGACAGAACTTGAATTTTTGAACACTGAAGCTTTCTTT.

This clone was seen just once. This chain uses TRBV7-3 with TRBJ2-3, with TRBD2 matching over 9 bases. Trimming at V came to 5 bases and at J to 3 bases, leaving 9 bases not matched to a gene. CDR3 length: 16 amino acids. Germline values: CDR1 SGHTA, CDR2 FQGTGA. CDR3 sequence: CASSPRLAGGTDTQYF. The CDR3 nucleotides are TGTGCCAGCAGCCCCAGACTTGCGGGGGGGACAGATACGCAGTATTTT.

CDR3 DNA: TGTGCCAGCAGCCAAGTCGGTTCTCGCTACGAGCAGTACTTC. Translated: CASSQVGSRYEQYF. The genes are TRBV4-2 and TRBJ2-7; D remains ambiguous. The CDR3 loop spans 14 amino acids. Trimming stripped 1 base from V and 3 bases from J, with 10 bases between. Germline V CDR1 and CDR2: LGHNA, YNFKEQ.

The V and J genes are TRBV5-1 and TRBJ2-7; 10 bases match TRBD1. Germline V lookup: CDR1 SGHRS, CDR2 YFSETQ. The CDR3 sequence is 17 residues long. V lost 2 bases to trimming and J lost 7 bases; unmatched junction nucleotides: 15. CDR3 sequence (DNA): TGCGCCAGCAGCTTACCCTCCCCCGGGACAGGGGTAGGGGAGCAGTACTTC. This translates into CASSLPSPGTGVGEQYF.

This clone was counted once. CDR3 sequence: CSVEGIQADSFYGYTF. Written as DNA, the CDR3 is TGCAGCGTTGAAGGGATACAGGCAGACTCATTTTATGGCTACACCTTC. V is TRBV29-1 and J is TRBJ1-2, with D perhaps TRBD1 (5 bases). The CDR3 is 16 amino acids. Germline lookup yields CDR1 SQVTM and CDR2 ANQGSEA. Trimming left V 1 base short and J 5 bases short, with 20 bases between.

The rearrangement joins TRBV27 to TRBJ1-2; a weak D match, TRBD1 (5 bases). CDR3 length equals 12 residues. From germline, CDR1 is MNHEY and CDR2 SMNVEV (reference sequence). V was pared by 2 bases and J by 8 bases, with 9 bases between. DNA for the CDR3: TGTGCCAGCAGTTTAGCGGGGCGAGGCTACACCTTC. This encodes CASSLAGRGYTF.

This clone was seen once. This rearrangement joins TRBV12-5 to TRBJ1-2, with D possibly matching TRBD1 (5 bases). This CDR3 spans 15 amino acids. V gave up 4 bases and J gave up 4 bases, with 16 bases separating them. Germline V lookup: CDR1 LGHNT, CDR2 FRNRAP. CDR3: CASGSGGVRGYGYTF. The CDR3 DNA reads TGTGCTAGTGGTTCCGGGGGGGTGCGGGGCTATGGCTACACCTTC.

The V and J genes are TRBV5-1 and TRBJ1-4; TRBD1 might be the D (6 bases). The V end was cut by 0 bases, the J end by 7 bases, with 16 bases between. The CDR3 has 16 amino acids. Germline V gene data show CDR1 as SGHRS and CDR2 as YFSETQ. This CDR3 reads CASSLASNVQGEKLFF. CDR3 bases: TGCGCCAGCAGCTTGGCGTCGAACGTACAGGGTGAAAAACTGTTTTTT.

The chain employs TRBV4-2 and TRBJ2-1; D not resolved. The CDR3 runs to 17 residues. Trimming left V 1 base short and J 0 bases short, with 13 bases between. Germline loops: CDR1 LGHNA, CDR2 YNFKEQ. CDR3: CASSQAVTPFSYNEQFF. Here the CDR3 DNA reads TGTGCCAGCAGCCAAGCGGTGACACCATTCTCCTACAATGAGCAGTTCTTC.

The rearrangement links TRBV7-2 to TRBJ1-1; 9 nucleotides agree with TRBD1. V lost 6 bases, J lost 4 bases, and 15 bases stayed unmatched. This CDR3 contains 17 residues. Germline V lookup: CDR1 SGHTA, CDR2 FQGNSA. DNA for the CDR3: TGTGCCAGCAGGCGGGTAGGGACAGGGATGGGGGGCACTGAAGCTTTCTTT. Its protein is CASRRVGTGMGGTEAFF.

The V gene is TRBV11-2, the J gene TRBJ2-3; D not certain. V lost 5 bases, J lost 1 base, and 13 bases lay in between. CDR3 size: 15 residues. Per germline, CDR1 SGHAT and CDR2 FQNNGV. CDR3 sequence: CASSPQKIGTDTQYF. CDR3 nucleotides: TGTGCCAGCAGCCCCCAAAAGATAGGCACAGATACGCAGTATTTT.

The table lists this clone with a count of one. The junction shows a germline mismatch at one end, possibly a read error. This chain connects TRBV28 to TRBJ2-6; a possible D gene is TRBD1 (5 bases). The CDR3 has 15 residues. The germline gives CDR1 MDHEN, CDR2 SYDVKM. The CDR3: CASSPGSSGANVLTF. CDR3 DNA sequence: TGTGCCAGCAGTCCTGGGTCATCTGGGGCTAACGTCCTGACTTTC.

The chain employs TRBV29-1 and TRBJ1-1; 9 bases align to TRBD1. V lost 4 bases and J lost 5; bases outside the gene matches: 8. Germline values: CDR1 SQVTM, CDR2 ANQGSEA. This CDR3 is 14 amino acids long. CDR3 sequence reads: CSVGFTGGWTEAFF. For the CDR3, the DNA is TGCAGCGTTGGGTTCACAGGGGGCTGGACTGAAGCTTTCTTT.

The chain carries TRBV27 and TRBJ1-5; D is uncertain. Germline V gives CDR1 MNHEY, CDR2 SMNVEV (reference sequence). The length of the CDR3 is 16 residues. Trimming removed 5 bases from V and 0 bases from J, with 14 bases in between. CDR3 sequence reads: CASSRGAFYSNQPQHF. The CDR3 nucleotides read TGTGCCAGCAGTCGGGGTGCCTTTTATAGCAATCAGCCCCAGCATTTT.

The chain has TRBV19 and TRBJ2-1; TRBD2 aligns across 9 bases. J lost 8 bases, V lost 5 bases, and 10 bases had no gene match. Per germline, CDR1 LNHDA and CDR2 SQIVND (reference sequence). CDR3 length: 15 amino acids. CDR3 nucleotide sequence: TGTGCCAGTAGTGGCGCAATAGCGGGGGACCATGAGCAGTTCTTC. It yields the protein CASSGAIAGDHEQFF.

This clone was seen just once. V is TRBV11-1 and J is TRBJ2-1, with D possibly being TRBD1 (5 bases). The CDR3 has 16 amino acids. Per germline, CDR1 SGHAT and CDR2 FQDESV (reference sequence). The germline V and J ends were trimmed by 5 bases and 0 bases, with 14 bases remaining between them. DNA for the CDR3: TGTGCCAGCAGCGAACGCAGGGCTAGCTCCTACAATGAGCAGTTCTTC. This sequence encodes CASSERRASSYNEQFF.

The V call is TRBV7-9, the J call TRBJ1-2; the D gene is possibly TRBD1 (6 bases). Trimming cost V 4 bases and J 5 bases, with 17 bases left between them. CDR3 length equals 15 residues. Germline V gene lookup returns CDR1 SEHNR and CDR2 FQNEAQ (reference sequence). The CDR3: CASSWGGGAGYGYTF. In DNA form, the CDR3 reads TGTGCCAGCAGCTGGGGCGGGGGCGCGGGATATGGCTACACCTTC. The whole variable domain, filled in from reference TRBV7-9 and TRBJ1-2, reads DTGVSQNPRHKITKRGQNVTFRCDPISEHNRLYWYRQTLGQGPEFLTYFQNEAQLEKSRLLSDRFSAERPKGSFSTLEIQRTEQGDSAMYLCASSWGGGAGYGYTFGSGTRLTVV.

The chain carries TRBV6-1 and TRBJ1-1; D not certain. The CDR3 contains 15 residues. V was trimmed by 2 bases and J by 0 bases, leaving 10 bases between them. Germline CDR1 reads MNHNS; CDR2 reads SASEGT. CDR3 bases: TGTGCCAGCAGTGAATACTCGATAGTGAACACTGAAGCTTTCTTT. This codes for CASSEYSIVNTEAFF.

The chain carries TRBV5-6 and TRBJ1-4; possibly TRBD1 for D (6 bases). The CDR3 runs to 15 residues. V lost 1 base and J 7 bases, leaving 14 bases between the germline ends. From germline, CDR1 is SGHDT and CDR2 YYEEEE. CDR3 loop: CASSLTGSVGEKLFF. DNA of the CDR3: TGTGCCAGCAGCTTGACAGGGTCAGTGGGTGAAAAACTGTTTTTT.